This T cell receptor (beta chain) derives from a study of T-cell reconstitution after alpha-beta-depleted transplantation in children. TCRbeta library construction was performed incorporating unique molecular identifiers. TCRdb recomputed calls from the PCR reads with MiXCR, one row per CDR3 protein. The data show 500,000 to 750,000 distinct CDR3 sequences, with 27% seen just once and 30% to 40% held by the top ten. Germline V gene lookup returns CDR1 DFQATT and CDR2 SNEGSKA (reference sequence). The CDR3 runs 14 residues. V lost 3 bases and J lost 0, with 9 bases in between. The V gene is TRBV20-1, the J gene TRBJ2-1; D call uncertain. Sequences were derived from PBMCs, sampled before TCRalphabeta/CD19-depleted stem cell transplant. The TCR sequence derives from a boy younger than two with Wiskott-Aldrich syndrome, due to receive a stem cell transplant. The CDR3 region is CSARDLRSYNEQFF. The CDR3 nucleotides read TGCAGTGCTAGGGACCTACGCTCCTACAATGAGCAGTTCTTC.